This is a list of T cell receptor beta chains from one sample in a study of T-cell reconstitution after alpha-beta-depleted transplantation in children. From the PCR reads, TCRdb called clonotypes with MiXCR, one entry per CDR3 protein. In the table there are hundreds of thousands of distinct CDR3 sequences, about 21% of which are singletons. The sequences come from PBMCs, mostly from graft donor cells, collected 360 days after TCRalphabeta/CD19-depleted stem cell transplant. Receptors originate from a boy less than two years old who had a stem cell transplant for acute myeloid leukemia, so the T cells may come from the graft donor. Both conserved end residues are part of each CDR3. Some rows have no size entry. The others give once, few or many, or a class for an expanded clone.

clone size: many
J gene: TRBJ1-3
V gene: TRBV5-5
CDR3 protein: CASSSDLGQISGNTIYF

clone size: few
J gene: TRBJ1-5
V gene: TRBV12-3/TRBV12-4
CDR3 protein: CASSLAQGQQPQHF

clone size: -
J gene: TRBJ2-3
V gene: TRBV15
CDR3 protein: CATSRYGDLTDHSTDTQYF

clone size: -
J gene: TRBJ2-7
V gene: TRBV20-1
CDR3 protein: CSASGDDRASSYEQYF

clone size: few
J gene: TRBJ1-1
V gene: TRBV6-5
CDR3 protein: CASSYYKGQNEAFF

clone size: many
J gene: TRBJ2-5
V gene: TRBV15
CDR3 protein: CATMSTGGNEGTQYF

clone size: -
J gene: TRBJ2-3
V gene: TRBV9
CDR3 protein: CASAERGPADTQYF

clone size: few
J gene: TRBJ2-7
V gene: TRBV10-3
CDR3 protein: CAISVVMWCQGPIYEQYF

clone size: many
J gene: TRBJ2-2
V gene: TRBV5-1
CDR3 protein: CASRTRGTPSNTGELFF

clone size: -
J gene: TRBJ2-1
V gene: TRBV3-1
CDR3 protein: CASSLLQDEQFF

clone size: -
J gene: TRBJ2-3
V gene: TRBV20-1
CDR3 protein: CSARGLGRELRTQYF

clone size: -
J gene: TRBJ1-6
V gene: TRBV6-2/TRBV6-3
CDR3 protein: CASSYSNRVAPLHF

clone size: few
J gene: TRBJ2-5
V gene: TRBV7-2
CDR3 protein: CASSFATARETQYF

clone size: few
J gene: TRBJ2-7
V gene: TRBV6-5
CDR3 protein: CASSYSIEGSEQYF

clone size: -
J gene: TRBJ2-7
V gene: TRBV6-5
CDR3 protein: CASSYEASGTYEQYF

clone size: -
J gene: TRBJ2-5
V gene: TRBV11-2
CDR3 protein: CASSLESRTEFSPYF

clone size: -
J gene: TRBJ2-1
V gene: TRBV20-1
CDR3 protein: CSAPPRPDYNEQFF

clone size: -
J gene: TRBJ1-1
V gene: TRBV12-3/TRBV12-4
CDR3 protein: CASCSWDTQNTEAFF

clone size: -
J gene: TRBJ2-2
V gene: TRBV12-3/TRBV12-4
CDR3 protein: CASSPPGGMNTGELFF

clone size: -
J gene: TRBJ2-3
V gene: TRBV27
CDR3 protein: CASRDGGLWDTQYF

clone size: -
J gene: TRBJ2-7
V gene: TRBV11-3
CDR3 protein: CASSFGQATYEQYF

clone size: -
J gene: TRBJ1-2
V gene: TRBV12-3/TRBV12-4
CDR3 protein: CASRGDTGGYTF

clone size: -
J gene: TRBJ1-1
V gene: TRBV29-1
CDR3 protein: CSATDIGLNTEAFF

clone size: many
J gene: TRBJ2-7
V gene: TRBV5-1
CDR3 protein: CASSPGPREQYF

clone size: -
J gene: TRBJ2-5
V gene: TRBV18
CDR3 protein: CASSNIPGTEETQYF

clone size: many
J gene: TRBJ2-3
V gene: TRBV12-3/TRBV12-4
CDR3 protein: CASRSLGQGWRTQYF

clone size: many
J gene: TRBJ2-7
V gene: TRBV7-9
CDR3 protein: CASSATGYEQYF

clone size: many
J gene: TRBJ2-2
V gene: TRBV12-3/TRBV12-4
CDR3 protein: CASSLVRNTGELFF

clone size: few
J gene: TRBJ2-3
V gene: TRBV6-5
CDR3 protein: CASSYGWGQGADTQYF

clone size: few
J gene: TRBJ2-2
V gene: TRBV6-5
CDR3 protein: CASSYSGTGVTGELFF

clone size: many
J gene: TRBJ2-2
V gene: TRBV7-2
CDR3 protein: CASSLVGGANTGELFF

clone size: -
J gene: TRBJ1-1
V gene: TRBV20-1
CDR3 protein: CSASRWDTLNTEAFF

clone size: many
J gene: TRBJ1-1
V gene: TRBV7-2
CDR3 protein: CASSLGRDREVFF

clone size: few
J gene: TRBJ1-4
V gene: TRBV29-1
CDR3 protein: CSALAGPNEKLFF

clone size: many
J gene: TRBJ2-1
V gene: TRBV5-1
CDR3 protein: CASSLGQSYNEQFF

clone size: many
J gene: TRBJ2-1
V gene: TRBV20-1
CDR3 protein: CSAMTSPYNEQFF

clone size: -
J gene: TRBJ2-1
V gene: TRBV4-3
CDR3 protein: CASSQGPGQGYNEQFF

clone size: -
J gene: TRBJ2-3
V gene: TRBV7-9
CDR3 protein: CASSLEGQFTDTQYF

clone size: many
J gene: TRBJ2-6
V gene: TRBV7-1
CDR3 protein: CASSSKSRQWGGDSSGANVLTF

clone size: many
J gene: TRBJ2-3
V gene: TRBV7-8
CDR3 protein: CASSARPADTQYF

clone size: many
J gene: TRBJ2-3
V gene: TRBV20-1
CDR3 protein: CSGGQGSPDTQYF

clone size: few
J gene: TRBJ1-6
V gene: TRBV28
CDR3 protein: CASAMGGQRYSPLHF

clone size: -
J gene: TRBJ2-1
V gene: TRBV6-1
CDR3 protein: CAILAGGQNNEQFF

clone size: -
J gene: TRBJ2-2
V gene: TRBV4-3
CDR3 protein: CASSQDWGPNTGELFF

clone size: -
J gene: TRBJ1-1
V gene: TRBV18
CDR3 protein: CASSPRMDTEAFF

clone size: few
J gene: TRBJ1-1
V gene: TRBV5-1
CDR3 protein: CASSIGQGDTEAFF